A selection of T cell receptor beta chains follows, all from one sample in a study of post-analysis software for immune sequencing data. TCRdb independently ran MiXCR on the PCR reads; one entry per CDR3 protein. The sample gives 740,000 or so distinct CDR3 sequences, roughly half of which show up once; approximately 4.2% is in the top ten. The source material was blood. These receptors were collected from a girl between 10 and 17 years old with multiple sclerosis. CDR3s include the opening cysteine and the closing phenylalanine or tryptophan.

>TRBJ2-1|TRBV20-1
CSASRGGRGNEQFF
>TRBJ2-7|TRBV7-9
CASRGGGPYEQYF
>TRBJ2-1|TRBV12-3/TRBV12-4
CASSLAAGTNEQFF
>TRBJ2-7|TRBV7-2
CASSLAKVYEQYF
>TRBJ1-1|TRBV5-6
CASSLGHLGRSLPNTEAFF
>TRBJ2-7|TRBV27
CASGTGQGLIHEQYF
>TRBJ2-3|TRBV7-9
CASSFRISGRATDTQYF
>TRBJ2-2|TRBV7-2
CASSSDRDVGELFF
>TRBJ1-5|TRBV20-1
CSAYSGDRPQHF
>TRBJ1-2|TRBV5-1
CASSLEAAGPDGYTF
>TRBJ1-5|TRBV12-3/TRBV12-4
CASSFLGGAQPQHF
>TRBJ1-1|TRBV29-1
CSAIVGASGEAFF
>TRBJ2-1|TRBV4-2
CASSQEHPHEQFF
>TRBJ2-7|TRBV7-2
CASSLPRDRGYEQYF
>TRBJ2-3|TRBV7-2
CASSRPTSGEGTDTQYF
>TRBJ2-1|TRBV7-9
CASSSGASGGPTYNEQFF
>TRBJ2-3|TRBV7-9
CASSSLAEVTDTQYF
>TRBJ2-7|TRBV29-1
CSVVPGARNTYEQYF
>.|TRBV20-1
CSACLAGVYEQYF
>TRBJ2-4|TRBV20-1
CSARDLAGEKNIQYF
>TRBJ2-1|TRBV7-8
CASSLGFGQGENEQFF
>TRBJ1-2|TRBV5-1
CASSFDRTGGYTF
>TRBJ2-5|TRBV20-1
CSASRASGGEQETRYF
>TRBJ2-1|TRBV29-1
CSVERGRGEQFF
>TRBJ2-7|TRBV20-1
CSARVPVNSYEQYF
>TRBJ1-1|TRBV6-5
CASSYSTYRKSTEAFF
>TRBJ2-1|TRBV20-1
CSARAGVAYNEQFF
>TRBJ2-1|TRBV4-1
CASSQKSPLNEQFF
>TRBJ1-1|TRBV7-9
CASSRRRNVNTEAFF
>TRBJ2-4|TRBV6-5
CASSSPSGSYIQYF
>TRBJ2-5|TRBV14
CASSHWTGGWETQYF
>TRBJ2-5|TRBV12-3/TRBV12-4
CASTPPGGEETQYF
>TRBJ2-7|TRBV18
CASSPRENRGYEQYF
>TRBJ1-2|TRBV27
CASRGGRVDPNYGYTF
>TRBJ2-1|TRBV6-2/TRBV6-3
CASSFGGFYNEQFF
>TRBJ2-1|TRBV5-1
CASSLAGLAGGPSYNEQFF